Presented here are 20 T cell receptor beta chains from one specimen sequenced in a study of blood T cells in healthy people across ages (dated by TCRdb to between 2014 and 2017). The library relied on 5' RACE. The sequencing machine was an Illumina HiSeq 2500. A second roughly 7 to 12 cycle PCR used a sample-barcoded 5' primer and a J-beta primer mix. TCRdb ran its own pipeline on the public reads, namely fastp trimming at Q25 and MiXCR clone calling, and kept in-frame beta chains. Rows with one shared CDR3 protein collapse into an entry with the most common genes and DNA. A total of about 510,000 distinct CDR3 sequences appear in this sample, over 25% of them only once. 3% to 4.5% of the sample is held by the ten biggest clonotypes. The same sample was also used in a study of T cells of mothers and their children.

Specimen: blood. The receptors come from a boy between 2 and 10 years old in good health.

The chain combines TRBV7-9 with TRBJ2-7; D gene ambiguous. V dropped 2 bases and J dropped 2 bases, with 13 bases sitting between them. CDR1 is SEHNR, CDR2 FQNEAQ, per germline (reference sequence). This CDR3 region has 15 residues. CDR3 sequence reads: CASSLSQSGAYEQYF. CDR3 coding DNA: TGTGCCAGCAGCTTAAGCCAGTCCGGAGCCTACGAGCAGTACTTC.

In the case of this clonotype: A much larger clone lies one base from this, so it may be a read error. As the CDR3 is not closed by the conserved phenylalanine or tryptophan, this likely results from a read error. The V call is TRBV7-2, the J call TRBJ2-7, with TRBD2 identical over 9 bases. This CDR3 is built from 15 residues. V lost 1 base and J lost 5; bases outside the gene matches: 6. Germline-derived CDR1 and CDR2 are SGHTA and FQGNSA. CDR3 DNA: TGTGCCAGCAGCTTAGGCGGTAGCGGGAGCCACGAGCAGTACCTC. Translated: CASSLGGSGSHEQYL.

V usage is TRBV9 and J usage is TRBJ1-3; D is uncertain. The CDR3 totals 16 residues. V was cut by 0 bases and J by 0 bases, with 10 bases left in between. Germline values: CDR1 SGDLS, CDR2 YYNGEE. CDR3 DNA sequence: TGTGCCAGCAGCGTAGAAGACGTCCGCTCTGGAAACACCATATATTTT. Translating gives CASSVEDVRSGNTIYF.

This clonotype was seen a handful of times. V gene TRBV15 combines with J gene TRBJ2-7, with a weak D call TRBD2 (5 bases). This CDR3 contains 14 residues. V shed 0 bases and J shed 6 bases, with 12 bases lying between them. Germline values: CDR1 LNHNV, CDR2 YYDKDF (reference sequence). In nucleotides, the CDR3 is TGTGCCACCAGCAGAGATCAGGTGGCGGGCGAGCAGTACTTC. This translates into CATSRDQVAGEQYF.

The table lists this clonotype with a few counts. This sequence joins TRBV7-9 and TRBJ2-4; possibly TRBD2 for D (6 bases). Germline CDR1 reads SEHNR; CDR2 reads FQNEAQ (reference sequence). Between the trimmed V and J ends, which lost 5 bases and 0 bases, there was a span of 11 bases. The CDR3 loop spans 15 amino acids. CDR3: CASSAMEGAKNIQYF. The DNA of the CDR3 is TGTGCCAGCAGCGCTATGGAGGGAGCCAAAAACATTCAGTACTTC.

V is TRBV7-8 and J is TRBJ1-6; weak D call: TRBD1 (6 bases). The germline V and J ends were trimmed by 2 bases and 10 bases, with 12 bases remaining between them. The CDR3 covers 14 residues. Germline assignment: CDR1 SGHVS and CDR2 FQNEAQ. The CDR3 region has the DNA TGTGCCAGCAGCTTAACTGGGCAGGGGTCACCCCTCCACTTT. Translation gives CASSLTGQGSPLHF.

The J gene is TRBJ1-4, the V gene TRBV15; D is unclear. The germline CDR1 and CDR2 sequences are LNHNV and YYDKDF (reference sequence). Trimming shortened V by 3 bases and J by 0 bases, and 8 bases separated the two germline ends. This CDR3 spans 15 amino acids. The CDR3 here is CATSSNRATNEKLFF. The CDR3, as DNA: TGTGCCACCAGCAGTAACCGCGCAACTAATGAAAAACTGTTTTTT.

This clonotype was picked up a small number of times. J is TRBJ1-2 and V is TRBV15; D remains ambiguous. The CDR3 sequence is 16 residues long. CDR1 is LNHNV, CDR2 YYDKDF, per germline (reference sequence). V lost 2 bases, J lost 7 bases, and 20 bases lay in between. Here the CDR3 reads CATSRPLPRPRIGYTF. The CDR3 bases are TGTGCCACCAGCAGACCCTTACCCCGGCCCCGTATTGGCTACACCTTC. The full variable domain, its missing parts supplied by reference TRBV15 and TRBJ1-2, is DAMVIQNPRYQVTQFGKPVTLSCSQTLNHNVMYWYQQKSSQAPKLLFHYYDKDFNNEADTPDNFQSRRPNTSFCFLDIRSPGLGDTAMYLCATSRPLPRPRIGYTFGSGTRLTVV.

About this clonotype: One end of the junction is discordant with germline, which a read error may explain. V usage is TRBV7-4 and J usage is TRBJ2-5, with D tentatively TRBD2 (6 bases). Germline V CDR1 and CDR2: SGHVT, SQSDAQ. CDR3 length: 14 residues. DNA of the CDR3: TGTGCCAGCAGCACCCAGCAGAGGGGCCGGGAGCCGTTCTTC. It translates to CASSTQQRGREPFF.

V usage is TRBV20-1 and J usage is TRBJ2-5; 9 nucleotides match TRBD2. The DNA matches TRBJ2-1 better at its end, which makes the J call doubtful. Germline V CDR1 and CDR2: DFQATT, SNEGSKA (reference sequence). This CDR3 is built from 15 residues. CDR3 nucleotides: TGCAGTGCTAGAGATTTCCAGCGGGAGGCAAATGAGCAGTTCTTC. This gives the protein CSARDFQREANEQFF.

This chain uses TRBV11-1 with TRBJ2-2, with D maybe TRBD2 (5 bases). Germline V gene data show CDR1 as SGHAT and CDR2 as FQDESV (reference sequence). This CDR3 contains 17 residues. V shed 5 bases and J shed 6 bases, with 22 bases lying between them. The CDR3 protein is CASSLGLGRTWAGELFF. As DNA, the CDR3 is TGTGCCAGCAGCCTAGGATTAGGACGGACTTGGGCCGGGGAGCTGTTTTTT.

The rearrangement uses TRBV29-1 and TRBJ2-1; D not resolved. The length of the CDR3 is 10 residues. CDR1 is SQVTM and CDR2 is ANQGSEA in the germline V gene. Trimming cost V 6 bases and J 9 bases, with 9 bases left between them. In nucleotides, the CDR3 is TGCAGCGTCGTATGGGGTGAGCAGTTCTTC. Encoded protein: CSVVWGEQFF.

This sequence joins TRBV7-2 and TRBJ2-3; D is perhaps TRBD2 (6 bases). This CDR3 contains 16 residues. The V end lost 5 bases, the J end lost 10 bases, and 25 bases lay between the germline ends. Germline CDR1 reads SGHTA; CDR2 reads FQGNSA. DNA for the CDR3: TGTGCCAGCAGCCAAGGGTCCGCGTCGGGGGAACGGGCGCAGTATTTT. This codes for CASSQGSASGERAQYF. Full variable domain (outside the CDR3, taken from reference TRBV7-2 and TRBJ2-3): GAGVSQSPSNKVTEKGKDVELRCDPISGHTALYWYRQSLGQGLEFLIYFQGNSAPDKSGLPSDRFSAERTGGSVSTLTIQRTQQEDSAVYLCASSQGSASGERAQYFGPGTRLTVL.

This clonotype showed up just a few times. The gene calls are TRBV11-3 and TRBJ2-3, with 15 bases matching TRBD2. Germline V gene sequence: CDR1 SGHNT, CDR2 YENEEA. V lost 5 bases and J lost 1; bases outside the gene matches: 7. The length of the CDR3 is 18 residues. CDR3 DNA: TGTGCCAGCAGCCAAGGACTAGCGGGAGGGCCGGGCACAGATACGCAGTATTTT. Its protein is CASSQGLAGGPGTDTQYF.

In this sample, this clonotype turned up a few times. This rearrangement joins TRBV10-3 to TRBJ1-2; TRBD1 is a possible D gene (5 bases). Looked up from germline, CDR1 is ENHRY and CDR2 is SYGVKD. The CDR3 contains 13 residues. Trimming removed 8 bases at V and 8 bases at J, with 18 bases between. The CDR3 spells CAIEGTRGYGYTF. CDR3 sequence (DNA): TGTGCCATCGAAGGGACCCGGGGTTACGGCTACACCTTC.

The chain recombines TRBV7-9 with TRBJ2-5, with TRBD1 matching 7 bases. The J call may be in error: the DNA end matches TRBJ2-1 better. This CDR3 is built from 14 residues. The V gene's germline CDR1 is SEHNR and CDR2 FQNEAQ (reference sequence). This CDR3 is CASSPIKGANEQFF. CDR3 nucleotide sequence: TGTGCCAGCAGCCCAATAAAGGGGGCAAATGAGCAGTTCTTC.

This chain joins TRBV11-2 and TRBJ1-2; 7 bases fit TRBD1. The CDR3 has 18 amino acids. The ends lost 2 bases at V and 5 bases at J; junction bases unmatched: 17. Per the germline V gene, CDR1 is SGHAT and CDR2 is FQNNGV. The CDR3 here is CASSLYQSRTGPLYGYTF. CDR3 coding DNA: TGTGCCAGCAGCTTATATCAAAGCAGGACAGGCCCCCTATATGGCTACACCTTC.

The chain joins TRBV27 to TRBJ1-2, with 8 bases lining up with TRBD1. Germline CDR1 and CDR2: MNHEY and SMNVEV (reference sequence). The CDR3 is made up of 15 amino acids. V shed 6 bases, J shed 4 bases, and the junction held 10 bases outside the gene matches. This CDR3 is CASRAPGQGSYGYTF. CDR3 in DNA: TGTGCCAGCAGAGCCCCCGGACAGGGAAGCTATGGCTACACCTTC.

This clonotype has only a few counts. Here the CDR3 reads CASSYSAEYGYTF. In DNA, the CDR3 is TGTGCCAGCAGTTACTCGGCCGAGTATGGCTACACCTTC. The V call is TRBV6-6, the J call TRBJ1-2, with no clear D. The length of the CDR3 is 13 residues. Trimming removed 0 bases from V and 5 bases from J, with 7 bases in between. Looked up from germline, CDR1 is MNHNY and CDR2 is SVGAGI (reference sequence).

This clonotype came up a few times. The chain is built from TRBV6-5 and TRBJ2-2; 10 bases are shared with TRBD1. This CDR3 contains 16 residues. CDR1 and CDR2 (germline): MNHEY, SVGAGI. J was trimmed by 5 bases and V by 5 bases; bases with no gene match: 8. In DNA form, the CDR3 reads TGTGCCAGCAGTCCTCGGACAGGGGGTCGTACCGGGGAGCTGTTTTTT. Protein sequence: CASSPRTGGRTGELFF.